This TCR beta chain was identified during a study of T cells in Graves' hyperthyroidism and ophthalmopathy (dated by TCRdb to about 2019). Turning to the overall study: Peripheral blood was sampled at the time of initial diagnosis, prior to any treatment. A discovery cohort of approximately 97 patients, 43 with Graves' ophthalmopathy and approximately 55 with stable Graves' hyperthyroidism, was used to find distinguishing TCR V-J signatures. Whether ophthalmopathy could be predicted prospectively was tested in an independent validation cohort made up of about 18 hyperthyroidism patients plus 17 patients who later progressed to ophthalmopathy. The 75 to 100 discovery patients were randomly split 7:3 into training and test sets. In addition, the study compared T-cell repertoires in thyroid tissue and in blood from about six Graves' hyperthyroidism patients. Following sampling, methimazole starting at 30 mg daily was given to hyperthyroidism patients, and high-dose intravenous methylprednisolone was given to ophthalmopathy patients. The paper reports TCR Vbeta CDR3 sequencing of some 140 peripheral blood samples: approximately 41 ophthalmopathy, approximately 74 hyperthyroidism and around 17 progressor patients.

A patient counted as having stable Graves' hyperthyroidism if no progression to ophthalmopathy occurred over 18 months of follow-up. Hyperthyroidism patients were aged 18 to 65 years and newly diagnosed, with disease duration of less than 2 months. The study excluded patients with uncontrolled infections, other autoimmune diseases, pregnancy or lactation. Diagnoses were based on clinical symptoms, serum thyroxine and TRAb, thyroid ultrasound and orbital computed tomography. PBMCs were isolated from 8 to 10 ml of fresh peripheral blood by Ficoll-Paque density gradient centrifugation. Total RNA was extracted with Trizol reagent, and quality was checked on an Agilent 2100 Bioanalyzer. The full study reports these points: A 13 V-J signature model separated ophthalmopathy from stable hyperthyroidism, with around 90% sensitivity and roughly 82% specificity in cross-validation and 80%/75% in testing. Sample size was not statistically predetermined, and investigators were not blinded to group allocation. Most expanded thyroid clonotypes (frequency above 0.001) were also detected in blood, a finding suggesting that blood repertoires may reflect thyroid immune responses. During validation, the model predicted progression to ophthalmopathy a median of approximately six months ahead of onset, with almost 71% sensitivity and 72% to 80% specificity.

V trim: 5 bases; J trim: 4 bases; unmatched bases: 7. CDR1 and CDR2 are drawn from the germline V gene: SGHVS, FNYEAQ. Spanning cysteine to phenylalanine, the CDR3 consists of 15 amino acids. The only DNA kept is the CDR3, 45 bases in frame from the first base. On this clonotype: The specificity of this receptor is unknown. The record has no base qualities; no much larger clone is one base away.

The TCR beta CDR3 regions were amplified from the RNA transcripts. A first-round RT-PCR of the TCR CDR3 used the HTBI primer set with the Qiagen OneStep RT-PCR kit. Libraries were constructed in a second round of multiplex PCR, after which size selection and purification were carried out. Libraries were sequenced paired-end with 100 bp reads on an Illumina HiSeq2000. In the paper's pipeline: SOAPnuke was used to process the raw data, with reads discarded if the reads contained adapters or uncalled bases, had a mean Phred below 15, or lacked an exact constant-primer or identifier match. COPE v1.2.5 was used to merge the high-quality paired reads, and each unique nucleotide sequence was defined as a clonotype. Clonotypes were aligned to IMGT TRBV, TRBD and TRBJ reference segments using MiTCR v1.1. Only V-J combinations with frequency above 0.0001, covering roughly 99% of repertoires, were analysed. A TCS score was defined as the ratio of F50 (clonal expansion) to E x V (chaos), with BLOSUM62-based TCRdist applied between CDR3 peptides within each V-J. Welch's t-statistics and random forest reduced several hundred V-J features to roughly 13, which were used in a naive Bayes classifier (R e1071). The similarity between thyroid and blood repertoires was quantified using the Morisita-Horn index. The raw public data were reprocessed by TCRdb itself: fastp quality trimming at Q25, MiXCR clonotype calling, in-frame beta chains only. CDR3 protein duplicates are merged, each entry listing the most common genes and DNA. Here the V and J calls rest on TCRdb's processing, not on the authors' analysis. The sample data list about 760,000 distinct CDR3 sequences, and about 35% of these were observed just once. Of the sample, approximately 31% is held by the ten largest clones.

The TCR comes from a middle-aged woman with Graves' hyperthyroidism. Recombination connected TRBV7-6 to TRBJ1-1; the junction holds 10 bases that match TRBD1. Source material: blood. The CDR3 protein is CASSQSGTGATEAFF. The DNA is TGTGCCAGCAGCCAGTCGGGGACAGGGGCCACTGAAGCTTTCTTT.